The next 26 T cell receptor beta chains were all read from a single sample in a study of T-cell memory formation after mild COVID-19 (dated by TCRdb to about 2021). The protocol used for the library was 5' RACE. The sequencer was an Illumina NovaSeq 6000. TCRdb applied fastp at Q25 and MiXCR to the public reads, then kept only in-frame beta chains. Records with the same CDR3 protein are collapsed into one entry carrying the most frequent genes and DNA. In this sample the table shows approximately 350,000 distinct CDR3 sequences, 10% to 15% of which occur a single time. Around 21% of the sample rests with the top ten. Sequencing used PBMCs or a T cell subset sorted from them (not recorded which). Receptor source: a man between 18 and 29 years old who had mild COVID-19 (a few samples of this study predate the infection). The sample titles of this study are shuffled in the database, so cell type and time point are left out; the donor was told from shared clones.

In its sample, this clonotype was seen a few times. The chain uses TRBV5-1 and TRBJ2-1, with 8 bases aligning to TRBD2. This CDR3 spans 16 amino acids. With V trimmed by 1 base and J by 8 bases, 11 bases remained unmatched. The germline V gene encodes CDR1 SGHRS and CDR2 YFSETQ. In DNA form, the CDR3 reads TGCGCCAGCAGCTTGATTAATGGCGGGGGGCGCGATGAGCAGTTCTTC. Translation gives CASSLINGGGRDEQFF.

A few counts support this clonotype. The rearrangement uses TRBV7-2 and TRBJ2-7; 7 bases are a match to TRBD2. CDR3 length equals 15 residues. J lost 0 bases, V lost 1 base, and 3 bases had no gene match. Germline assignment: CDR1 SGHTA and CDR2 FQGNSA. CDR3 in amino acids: CASSLVAGSSYEQYF. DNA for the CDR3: TGTGCCAGCAGCTTAGTAGCGGGCAGCTCCTACGAGCAGTACTTC. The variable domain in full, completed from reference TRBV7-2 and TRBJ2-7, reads GAGVSQSPSNKVTEKGKDVELRCDPISGHTALYWYRQSLGQGLEFLIYFQGNSAPDKSGLPSDRFSAERTGGSVSTLTIQRTQQEDSAVYLCASSLVAGSSYEQYFGPGTRLTVT.

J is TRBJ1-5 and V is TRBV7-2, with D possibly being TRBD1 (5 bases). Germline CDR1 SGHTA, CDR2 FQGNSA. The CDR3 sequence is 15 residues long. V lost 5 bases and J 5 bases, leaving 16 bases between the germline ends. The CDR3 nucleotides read TGTGCCAGCAGCCCCACTACCGGGGCTCATCAGCCCCAGCATTTT. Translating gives CASSPTTGAHQPQHF.

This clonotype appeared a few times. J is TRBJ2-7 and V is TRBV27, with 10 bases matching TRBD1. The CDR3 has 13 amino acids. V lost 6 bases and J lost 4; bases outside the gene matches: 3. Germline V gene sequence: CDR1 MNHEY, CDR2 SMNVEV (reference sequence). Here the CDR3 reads CASRGQGDYEQYV. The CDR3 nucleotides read TGTGCCAGCAGAGGACAGGGGGATTACGAGCAGTACGTC.

DNA for the CDR3: TGTGCCAGCAGCTTACCGCCGGGGAACACTGAAGCTTTCTTT. This sequence encodes CASSLPPGNTEAFF. The rearrangement joins TRBV11-2 to TRBJ1-1; D ambiguous. The CDR3 contains 14 residues. CDR1 is SGHAT, CDR2 FQNNGV, per germline. The V end lost 2 bases, the J end lost 1 base, and 8 bases lay between the germline ends. The whole variable domain, remainder taken from reference TRBV11-2 and TRBJ1-1, is EAGVAQSPRYKIIEKRQSVAFWCNPISGHATLYWYQQILGQGPKLLIQFQNNGVVDDSQLPKDRFSAERLKGVDSTLKIQPAKLEDSAVYLCASSLPPGNTEAFFGQGTRLTVV.

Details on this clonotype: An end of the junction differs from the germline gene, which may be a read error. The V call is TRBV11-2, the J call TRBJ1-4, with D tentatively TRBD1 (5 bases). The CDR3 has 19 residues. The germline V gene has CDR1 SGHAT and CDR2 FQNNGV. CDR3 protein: CASRDPWGRTQATNEKMFF. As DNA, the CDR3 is TGTGCCAGCAGGGATCCTTGGGGACGGACGCAAGCAACTAATGAAAAAATGTTTTTT.

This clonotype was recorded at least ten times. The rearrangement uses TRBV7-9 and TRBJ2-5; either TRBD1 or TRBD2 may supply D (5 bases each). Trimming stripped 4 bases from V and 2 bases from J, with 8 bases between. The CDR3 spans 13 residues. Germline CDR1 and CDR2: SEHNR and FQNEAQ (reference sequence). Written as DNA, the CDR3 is TGTGCCAGCAGCTGGGGACCGCAAGAGACCCAGTACTTC. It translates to CASSWGPQETQYF.

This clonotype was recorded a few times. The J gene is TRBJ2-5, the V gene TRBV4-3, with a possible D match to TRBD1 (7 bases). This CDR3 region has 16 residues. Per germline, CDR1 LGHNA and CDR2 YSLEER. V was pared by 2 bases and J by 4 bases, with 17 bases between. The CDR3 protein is CASSQRPGDSTETQYF. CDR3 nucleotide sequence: TGCGCCAGCAGCCAACGTCCGGGGGACAGCACAGAGACCCAGTACTTC.

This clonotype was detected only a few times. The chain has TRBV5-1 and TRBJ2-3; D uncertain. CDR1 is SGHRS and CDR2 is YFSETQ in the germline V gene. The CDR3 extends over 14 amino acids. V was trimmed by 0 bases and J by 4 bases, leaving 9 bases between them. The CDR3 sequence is CASSLVWVSDTQYF. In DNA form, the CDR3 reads TGCGCCAGCAGCTTGGTATGGGTTTCAGATACGCAGTATTTT.

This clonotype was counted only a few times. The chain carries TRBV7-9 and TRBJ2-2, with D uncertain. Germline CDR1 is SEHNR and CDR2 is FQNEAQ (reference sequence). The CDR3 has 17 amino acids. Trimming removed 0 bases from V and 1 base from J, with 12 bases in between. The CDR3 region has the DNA TGTGCCAGCAGCTTAGCCCTCGGCCCTGGGAACACCGGGGAGCTGTTTTTT. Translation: CASSLALGPGNTGELFF.

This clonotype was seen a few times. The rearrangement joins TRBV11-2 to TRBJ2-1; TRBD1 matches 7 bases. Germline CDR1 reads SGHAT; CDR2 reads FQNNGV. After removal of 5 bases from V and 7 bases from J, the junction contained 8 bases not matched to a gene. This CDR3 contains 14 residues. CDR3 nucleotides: TGTGCCAGCAGCAACCGACAGGGACGGAATGAGCAGTTCTTC. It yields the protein CASSNRQGRNEQFF. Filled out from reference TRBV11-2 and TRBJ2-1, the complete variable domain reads EAGVAQSPRYKIIEKRQSVAFWCNPISGHATLYWYQQILGQGPKLLIQFQNNGVVDDSQLPKDRFSAERLKGVDSTLKIQPAKLEDSAVYLCASSNRQGRNEQFFGPGTRLTVL.

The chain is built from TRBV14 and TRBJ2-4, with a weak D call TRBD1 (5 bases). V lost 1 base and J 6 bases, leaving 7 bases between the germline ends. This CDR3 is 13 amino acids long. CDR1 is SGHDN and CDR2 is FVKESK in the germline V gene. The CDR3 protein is CASSQATGNIQYF. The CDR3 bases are TGTGCCAGCAGCCAAGCAACAGGAAACATTCAGTACTTC.

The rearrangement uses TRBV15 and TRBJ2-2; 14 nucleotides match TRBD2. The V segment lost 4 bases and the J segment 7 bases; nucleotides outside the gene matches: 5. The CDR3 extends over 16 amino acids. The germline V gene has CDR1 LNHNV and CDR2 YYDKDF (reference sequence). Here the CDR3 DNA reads TGTGCCACCAGCAAGACTAGCGGGGGGGTAATCGGGGAGCTGTTTTTT. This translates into CATSKTSGGVIGELFF.

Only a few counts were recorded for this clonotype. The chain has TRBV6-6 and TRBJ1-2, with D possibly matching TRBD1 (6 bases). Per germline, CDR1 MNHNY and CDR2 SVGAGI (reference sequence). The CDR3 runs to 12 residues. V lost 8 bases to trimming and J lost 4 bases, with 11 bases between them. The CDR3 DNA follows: TGTGCCAGCTTTGGGGGCGGCTATGGCTACACCTTC. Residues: CASFGGGYGYTF.

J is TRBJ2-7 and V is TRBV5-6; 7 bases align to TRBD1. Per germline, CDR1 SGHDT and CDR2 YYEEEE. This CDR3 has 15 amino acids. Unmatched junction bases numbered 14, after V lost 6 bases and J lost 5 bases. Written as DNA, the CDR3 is TGTGCCAGCACCCCGGCCGACAGGGAAGGAAACGAGCAGTACTTC. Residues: CASTPADREGNEQYF.

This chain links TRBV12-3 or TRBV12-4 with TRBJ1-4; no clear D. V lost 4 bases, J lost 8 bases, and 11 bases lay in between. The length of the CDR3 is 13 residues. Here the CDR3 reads CASSSWLWEKLFF. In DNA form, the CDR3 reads TGTGCCAGCAGTTCGTGGTTATGGGAAAAACTGTTTTTT.

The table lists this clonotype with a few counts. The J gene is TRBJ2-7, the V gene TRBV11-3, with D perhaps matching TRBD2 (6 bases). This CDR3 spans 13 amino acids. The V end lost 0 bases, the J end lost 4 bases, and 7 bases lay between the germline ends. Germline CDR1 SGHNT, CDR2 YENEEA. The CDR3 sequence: CASSLEAGYEQYF. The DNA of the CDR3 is TGTGCCAGCAGCTTAGAAGCGGGTTACGAGCAGTACTTC.

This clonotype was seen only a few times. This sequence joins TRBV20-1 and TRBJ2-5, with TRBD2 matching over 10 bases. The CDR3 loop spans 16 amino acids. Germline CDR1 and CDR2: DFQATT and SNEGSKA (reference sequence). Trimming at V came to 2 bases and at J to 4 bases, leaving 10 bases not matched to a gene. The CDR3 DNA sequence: TGCAGTGCTAGAAAAGCGGGGGGGCTTTTCCGAGAGACCCAGTACTTC. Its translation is CSARKAGGLFRETQYF.

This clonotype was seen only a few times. The CDR3 coding sequence is TGCAGTGCCCTTAGCGGGGGCCGGGGAGATACGCAGTATTTT. Its protein product is CSALSGGRGDTQYF. The chain joins TRBV20-1 to TRBJ2-3; TRBD2 agrees at 9 bases. V was pared by 6 bases and J by 5 bases, with 9 bases of the junction left unmatched. Per the germline V gene, CDR1 is DFQATT and CDR2 is SNEGSKA (reference sequence). This CDR3 is 14 amino acids long.

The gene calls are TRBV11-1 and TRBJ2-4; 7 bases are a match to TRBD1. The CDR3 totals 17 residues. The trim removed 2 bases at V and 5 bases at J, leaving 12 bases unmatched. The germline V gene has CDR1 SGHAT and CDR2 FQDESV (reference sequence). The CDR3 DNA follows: TGTGCCAGCAGCTTACGTTTGTTCGGGGACAGAGAAAACATTCAGTACTTC. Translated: CASSLRLFGDRENIQYF.

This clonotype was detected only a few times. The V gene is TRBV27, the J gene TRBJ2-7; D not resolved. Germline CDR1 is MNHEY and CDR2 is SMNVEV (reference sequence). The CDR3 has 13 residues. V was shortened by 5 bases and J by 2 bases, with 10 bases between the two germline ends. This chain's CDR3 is CASSRLYTYEQYF. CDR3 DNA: TGTGCCAGCAGTCGCCTTTACACCTACGAGCAGTACTTC.

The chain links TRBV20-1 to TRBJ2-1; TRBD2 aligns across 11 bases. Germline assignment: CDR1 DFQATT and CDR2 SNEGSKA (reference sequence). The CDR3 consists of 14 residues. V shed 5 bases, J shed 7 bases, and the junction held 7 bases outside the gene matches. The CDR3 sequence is CSAPVAGGLNEQFF. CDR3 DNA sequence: TGCAGTGCTCCCGTAGCGGGGGGGCTAAATGAGCAGTTCTTC.

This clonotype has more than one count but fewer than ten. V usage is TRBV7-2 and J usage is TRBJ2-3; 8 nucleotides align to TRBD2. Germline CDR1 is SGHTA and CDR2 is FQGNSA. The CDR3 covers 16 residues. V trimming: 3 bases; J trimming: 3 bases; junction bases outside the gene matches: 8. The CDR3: CASSFELGLATDTQYF. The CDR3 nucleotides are TGTGCCAGCAGCTTTGAACTCGGACTAGCTACAGATACGCAGTATTTT.

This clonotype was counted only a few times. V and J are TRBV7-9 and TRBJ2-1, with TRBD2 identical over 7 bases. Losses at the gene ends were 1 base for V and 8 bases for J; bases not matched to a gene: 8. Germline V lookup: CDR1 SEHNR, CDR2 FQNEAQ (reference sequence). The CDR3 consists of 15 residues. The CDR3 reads CASSLVLRGVDEQFF. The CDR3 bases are TGTGCCAGCAGCTTAGTATTACGGGGGGTCGATGAGCAGTTCTTC.

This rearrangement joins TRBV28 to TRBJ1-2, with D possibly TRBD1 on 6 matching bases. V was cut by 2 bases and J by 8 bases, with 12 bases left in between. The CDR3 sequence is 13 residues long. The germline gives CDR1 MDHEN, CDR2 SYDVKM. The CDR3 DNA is TGTGCCAGCAGTTTACTTCAGGGGACGGGCTACACCTTC. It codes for CASSLLQGTGYTF.

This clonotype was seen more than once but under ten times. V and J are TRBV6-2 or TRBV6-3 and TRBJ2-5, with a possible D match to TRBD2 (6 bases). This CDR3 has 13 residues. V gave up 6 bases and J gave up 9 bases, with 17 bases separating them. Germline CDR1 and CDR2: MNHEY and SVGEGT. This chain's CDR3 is CASRRDGSVAQYF. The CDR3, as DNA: TGTGCCAGCAGGCGGGACGGGTCGGTGGCCCAGTACTTC.